This passage covers 30 T cell receptor beta chains from one sample sequenced in a study of cytomegalovirus exposure and HLA in healthy donors. PCR used 60 Vbeta primers and 13 Jbeta primers. Data came from immunoSEQ multiplex PCR; TCRdb stores just in-frame clones and leaves some out. The sample contains some 200,000 clones, 82% of which appear only once. Sequences were obtained from PBMCs. The receptor source for this set is a woman aged 40 to 50 in good health and CMV-seronegative.

The V call is TRBV4-1, the J call TRBJ1-4; the D is unclear. The CDR3 length is 14 residues. The germline V gene encodes CDR1 MGHRA and CDR2 YSYEKL. Deletions cut 1 base from V and 0 bases from J, with 3 bases between. Here the CDR3 DNA reads TGCGCCAGCAGCCAAGGGCCAACTAATGAAAAACTGTTTTTT. It yields the protein CASSQGPTNEKLFF.

This rearrangement joins TRBV7-9 to TRBJ2-1, with 11 positions matching TRBD2. The germline V gene has CDR1 SEHNR and CDR2 FQNEAQ (reference sequence). V shed 1 base and J 7 bases; nucleotides not matched to a gene: 3. CDR3 length: 15 residues. Here the CDR3 DNA reads TGTGCCAGCAGCTTAGTGGTAGCGGGAGGGAATGAGCAGTTCTTC. Its translation: CASSLVVAGGNEQFF. The full variable domain, rest sourced from reference TRBV7-9 and TRBJ2-1, is DTGVSQNPRHKITKRGQNVTFRCDPISEHNRLYWYRQTLGQGPEFLTYFQNEAQLEKSRLLSDRFSAERPKGSFSTLEIQRTEQGDSAMYLCASSLVVAGGNEQFFGPGTRLTVL.

The chain couples TRBV5-6 to TRBJ2-7, with TRBD2 matching over 11 bases. J gave up 3 bases and V 1 base, and 6 bases lay outside the gene matches. Germline V gene sequence: CDR1 SGHDT, CDR2 YYEEEE. The CDR3 is made up of 16 amino acids. The CDR3: CASSLRLAGRNYEQYF. CDR3 nucleotides: TGTGCCAGCAGCTTGCGACTAGCGGGAAGGAACTACGAGCAGTACTTC.

The V call is TRBV5-1, the J call TRBJ1-1; D ambiguous. Trimming took off 6 bases at V and 8 bases at J, with 26 bases between the two ends. Germline V gene data show CDR1 as SGHRS and CDR2 as YFSETQ. The CDR3 extends over 16 amino acids. The CDR3 region is CASTPGVGVGRPEAFF. CDR3 DNA: TGCGCCAGCACCCCGGGAGTCGGGGTGGGTCGACCAGAAGCTTTCTTT. The full variable domain, completed using reference TRBV5-1 and TRBJ1-1, is KAGVTQTPRYLIKTRGQQVTLSCSPISGHRSVSWYQQTPGQGLQFLFEYFSETQRNKGNFPGRFSGRQFSNSRSEMNVSTLELGDSALYLCASTPGVGVGRPEAFFGQGTRLTVV.

There are a few counts of this clone. The chain employs TRBV19 and TRBJ2-3; perhaps TRBD1 as D (5 bases). Germline lookup yields CDR1 LNHDA and CDR2 SQIVND (reference sequence). The germline V and J ends were trimmed by 2 bases and 4 bases, with 10 bases remaining between them. The CDR3 runs to 14 residues. CDR3 loop: CASSIRPGSDTQYF. CDR3 nucleotide sequence: TGTGCCAGTAGTATACGTCCAGGGTCAGATACGCAGTATTTT.

V and J are TRBV11-2 and TRBJ2-7, with 9 bases lining up with TRBD1. The CDR3 loop spans 16 amino acids. The ends lost 1 base at V and 5 bases at J; junction bases unmatched: 9. Germline V gives CDR1 SGHAT, CDR2 FQNNGV. The DNA for the CDR3 is TGTGCCAGCAGCTTAGTTGAGGACAGGGGTACCCACGAGCAGTACTTC. This sequence encodes CASSLVEDRGTHEQYF.

V usage is TRBV4-2 and J usage is TRBJ1-1, with D unclear. Germline V gene data show CDR1 as LGHNA and CDR2 as YNFKEQ. The CDR3 sequence is 14 residues long. V was clipped by 2 bases and J by 6 bases, with 13 bases between them. This CDR3 is CASSQREGIAEAFF. The CDR3 region has the DNA TGTGCCAGCAGCCAACGGGAAGGGATCGCTGAAGCTTTCTTT.

This sequence joins TRBV27 and TRBJ2-7; TRBD2 aligns across 9 bases. Germline V gene lookup returns CDR1 MNHEY and CDR2 SMNVEV (reference sequence). Losses at the gene ends were 4 bases for V and 1 base for J; bases not matched to a gene: 2. The CDR3 consists of 14 residues. The DNA for the CDR3 is TGTGCCAGCAGTTCGCTAGCGGGATCCTACGAGCAGTACTTC. This translates into CASSSLAGSYEQYF.

The gene calls are TRBV5-5 and TRBJ2-7, with a possible D match to TRBD2 (5 bases). V lost 1 base and J 5 bases, leaving 16 bases between the germline ends. Germline V CDR1 and CDR2: SGHKS, YYEKEE (reference sequence). The CDR3 contains 15 residues. CDR3 bases: TGTGCCAGCAGCTTGTGGTCGGGGTTTAGTAACGAGCAGTACTTC. This translates into CASSLWSGFSNEQYF.

This chain uses TRBV6-1 with TRBJ1-1, with unresolved D. Deletions cut 5 bases from V and 1 base from J, with 5 bases between. The CDR3 has 12 amino acids. Germline V CDR1 and CDR2: MNHNS, SASEGT. The CDR3 coding sequence is TGTGCCAGCAGTTCCGGGAACACTGAAGCTTTCTTT. This sequence encodes CASSSGNTEAFF.

The DNA of the CDR3 is TGTGCCAGCAGTTTAGTTCTAGCGGGAGTGGATGATACGCAGTATTTT. Its translation: CASSLVLAGVDDTQYF. The chain is built from TRBV28 and TRBJ2-3; 10 nucleotides line up with TRBD2. The CDR3 consists of 16 residues. CDR1 MDHEN and CDR2 SYDVKM come from the germline V gene. V dropped 2 bases and J dropped 6; count of bases not matched to a gene: 8. The full variable domain, in which reference TRBV28 and TRBJ2-3 provide the parts outside the CDR3, is DVKVTQSSRYLVKRTGEKVFLECVQDMDHENMFWYRQDPGLGLRLIYFSYDVKMKEKGDIPEGYSVSREKKERFSLILESASTNQTSMYLCASSLVLAGVDDTQYFGPGTRLTVL.

This chain joins TRBV2 and TRBJ1-1, with a possible D match to TRBD1 (6 bases). This CDR3 spans 15 amino acids. Trimming removed 7 bases from V and 0 bases from J, with 15 bases in between. Germline assignment: CDR1 SNHLY and CDR2 FYNNEI. The CDR3 sequence: CASNPQGGMNTEAFF. CDR3 DNA: TGTGCCAGCAATCCCCAAGGGGGTATGAACACTGAAGCTTTCTTT.

Here the CDR3 reads CASSSDRVETQYF. The CDR3, as DNA: TGTGCCAGCTCATCGGACAGGGTTGAGACCCAGTACTTC. The gene calls are TRBV18 and TRBJ2-5; TRBD1 agrees at 8 bases. Germline V CDR1 and CDR2: KGHSH, LQKENI. The trim removed 5 bases at V and 5 bases at J, leaving 4 bases unmatched. This CDR3 is built from 13 residues.

The chain couples TRBV4-1 to TRBJ2-1; 10 nucleotides align to TRBD2. J gave up 6 bases and V 1 base, and 9 bases lay outside the gene matches. The CDR3 spans 17 residues. Looked up from germline, CDR1 is MGHRA and CDR2 is YSYEKL. The CDR3 sequence: CASSQALGPSGSNEQFF. CDR3 bases: TGCGCCAGCAGCCAAGCGCTGGGGCCTAGCGGGAGCAATGAGCAGTTCTTC.

V usage is TRBV9 and J usage is TRBJ2-1, with 12 bases that match TRBD2. The CDR3 covers 18 residues. J was trimmed by 5 bases and V by 4 bases; bases with no gene match: 13. The V gene's germline CDR1 is SGDLS and CDR2 YYNGEE. CDR3 nucleotides: TGTGCCAGCAGCCCGGGACTAGCGGGCCCGAGGATCCACAATGAGCAGTTCTTC. This sequence encodes CASSPGLAGPRIHNEQFF.

The V and J genes are TRBV18 and TRBJ2-7, with 9 bases matching TRBD2. The CDR3 loop spans 15 amino acids. Germline V gene sequence: CDR1 KGHSH, CDR2 LQKENI. The V segment lost 3 bases and the J segment 3 bases; nucleotides outside the gene matches: 6. CDR3 protein: CASSPEGLANYEQYF. CDR3 nucleotides: TGTGCCAGCTCACCGGAGGGACTAGCCAACTACGAGCAGTACTTC.

The rearrangement uses TRBV7-9 and TRBJ2-1; D not resolved. The germline V gene encodes CDR1 SEHNR and CDR2 FQNEAQ (reference sequence). Trimming took off 3 bases at V and 9 bases at J, with 3 bases between the two ends. The CDR3 spans 10 residues. CDR3 sequence reads: CASSFIEQFF. The CDR3, as DNA: TGTGCCAGCAGCTTTATTGAGCAGTTCTTC.

The chain uses TRBV10-3 and TRBJ2-3; 9 positions agree with TRBD2. This CDR3 region has 15 residues. Germline CDR1 is ENHRY and CDR2 is SYGVKD. Germline trimming cut 5 bases from V and 1 base from J; bases unmatched to any gene: 4. Here the CDR3 DNA reads TGTGCCATCAGTTTAGCGGGAGAGGGCACAGATACGCAGTATTTT. Protein product: CAISLAGEGTDTQYF.

A single count supports this clone. The V and J genes are TRBV23-1 and TRBJ1-1, with 7 positions matching TRBD1. TRBV23-1 is classed as an ORF, of uncertain function. The CDR3 loop spans 13 amino acids. The junction had 6 bases not matched to a gene; V was cut back by 10 bases and J by 1 base. CDR3 protein: CATRTGTNTEAFF. The CDR3 nucleotides read TGCGCCACCAGGACAGGCACGAACACTGAAGCTTTCTTT.

This clone was observed a single time. This may be a read error, as it is one base from a much larger clone. The chain employs TRBV30 and TRBJ1-1; D not resolved. The CDR3 loop spans 11 amino acids. CDR1 GTSNPN and CDR2 SVGIG come from the germline V gene (reference sequence). Deletions cut 0 bases from V and 14 bases from J, with 13 bases between. The CDR3, as DNA: TGTGCCTGGAGTGTTACCCAGTTGCAGTTCTTT. Its protein product is CAWSVTQLQFF.

The chain has TRBV18 and TRBJ1-1, with D possibly being TRBD1 (5 bases). Germline loops: CDR1 KGHSH, CDR2 LQKENI. The CDR3 runs 14 residues. The V end was cut by 2 bases, the J end by 6 bases, with 13 bases between. The chain's CDR3 is CASSPGAMVPEAFF. The CDR3 bases are TGTGCCAGCTCACCAGGGGCTATGGTGCCTGAAGCTTTCTTT.

This chain joins TRBV14 and TRBJ1-4; D perhaps matches TRBD1 (6 bases). Germline V gene data show CDR1 as SGHDN and CDR2 as FVKESK. V was cut by 0 bases and J by 7 bases, with 15 bases left in between. This CDR3 spans 16 amino acids. This CDR3 is CASSQDHQGYPEKLFF. CDR3 coding DNA: TGTGCCAGCAGCCAAGATCATCAGGGGTACCCTGAAAAACTGTTTTTT.

J is TRBJ2-7 and V is TRBV2; D is possibly TRBD2 (7 bases). V lost 7 bases and J 0 bases, leaving 19 bases between the germline ends. This CDR3 is built from 16 residues. CDR1 and CDR2 (germline): SNHLY, FYNNEI. The CDR3 region is CASTGGRGEYSYEQYF. In DNA, the CDR3 is TGTGCCAGCACCGGGGGGAGGGGGGAGTACTCCTACGAGCAGTACTTC.

The V and J genes are TRBV9 and TRBJ1-3, with 9 bases that match TRBD1. Trimming cost V 3 bases and J 8 bases; bases outside gene matches: 3. The CDR3 contains 13 residues. CDR1 SGDLS and CDR2 YYNGEE come from the germline V gene. The CDR3 loop reads CASSDTGGHTIYF. In DNA, the CDR3 is TGTGCCAGCAGCGATACAGGGGGCCACACCATATATTTT.

The V call is TRBV2, the J call TRBJ2-7; no clear D gene. Germline CDR1 reads SNHLY; CDR2 reads FYNNEI. CDR3 length: 12 residues. V was clipped by 8 bases and J by 1 base, with 9 bases between them. In nucleotides, the CDR3 is TGTGCCAGCGGCCAGGTTTCCTACGAGCAGTACTTC. Its translation is CASGQVSYEQYF.

This chain connects TRBV13 to TRBJ2-5; 10 bases agree with TRBD1. Trimming at V came to 5 bases and at J to 3 bases, leaving 6 bases not matched to a gene. The germline V gene encodes CDR1 PRHDT and CDR2 FYEKMQ (reference sequence). The CDR3 extends over 15 amino acids. Here the CDR3 reads CASSTTGTGEETQYF. DNA for the CDR3: TGTGCCAGCAGCACCACCGGGACAGGGGAAGAGACCCAGTACTTC.

The J gene is TRBJ2-3, the V gene TRBV5-6, with TRBD1 matching over 10 bases. This CDR3 contains 18 residues. V shed 4 bases, J shed 4 bases, and the junction held 15 bases outside the gene matches. The germline V gene encodes CDR1 SGHDT and CDR2 YYEEEE. CDR3: CASSSYNRRDRGADTQYF. CDR3 bases: TGTGCCAGCAGCAGCTACAACCGCCGGGACAGGGGCGCAGATACGCAGTATTTT.

This clone has only one observation. The chain combines TRBV7-9 with TRBJ2-7; 9 bases align to TRBD1. CDR1 is SEHNR, CDR2 FQNEAQ, per germline (reference sequence). V shed 4 bases and J 6 bases; nucleotides not matched to a gene: 10. The CDR3 loop spans 15 amino acids. CDR3 sequence reads: CASSSSGTGMGEQYF. The CDR3 DNA follows: TGTGCCAGCAGCTCTTCCGGGACAGGGATGGGCGAGCAGTACTTC.

This clone has a handful of counts. The genes are TRBV18 and TRBJ2-1, with D tentatively TRBD2 (6 bases). CDR3 length equals 15 residues. V lost 2 bases and J 6 bases, leaving 14 bases between the germline ends. Germline-derived CDR1 and CDR2 are KGHSH and LQKENI. The CDR3 nucleotides are TGTGCCAGCTCACCAAAATCTGGACTAATCAATGAGCAGTTCTTC. It encodes CASSPKSGLINEQFF.

This clone was detected only a few times. The chain combines TRBV2 with TRBJ1-1, with D unclear. V lost 8 bases to trimming and J lost 3 bases, with 7 bases between them. CDR1 and CDR2 (germline): SNHLY, FYNNEI. There are 11 residues in the CDR3. This chain's CDR3 is CASLYYTEAFF. The DNA of the CDR3 is TGTGCCAGCCTGTACTACACTGAAGCTTTCTTT.